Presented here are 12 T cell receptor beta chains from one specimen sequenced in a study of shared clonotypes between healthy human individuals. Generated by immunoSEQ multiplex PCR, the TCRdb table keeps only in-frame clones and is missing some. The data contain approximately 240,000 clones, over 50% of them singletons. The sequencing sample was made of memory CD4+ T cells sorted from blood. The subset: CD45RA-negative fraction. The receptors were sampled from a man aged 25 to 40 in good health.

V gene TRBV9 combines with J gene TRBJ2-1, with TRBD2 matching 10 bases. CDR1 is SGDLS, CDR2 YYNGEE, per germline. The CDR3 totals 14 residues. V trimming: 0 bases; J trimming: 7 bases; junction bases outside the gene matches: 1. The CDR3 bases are TGTGCCAGCAGCGTAGCTAGCGGGAGTAATGAGCAGTTCTTC. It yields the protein CASSVASGSNEQFF. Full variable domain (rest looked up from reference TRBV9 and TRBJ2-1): DSGVTQTPKHLITATGQRVTLRCSPRSGDLSVYWYQQSLDQGLQFLIQYYNGEERAKGNILERFSAQQFPDLHSELNLSSLELGDSALYFCASSVASGSNEQFFGPGTRLTVL.

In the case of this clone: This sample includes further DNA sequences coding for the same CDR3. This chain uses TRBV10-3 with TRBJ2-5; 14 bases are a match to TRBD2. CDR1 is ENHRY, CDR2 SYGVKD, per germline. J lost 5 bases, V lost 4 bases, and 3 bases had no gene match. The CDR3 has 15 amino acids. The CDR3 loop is CAISGLAGGGETQYF. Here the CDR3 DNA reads TGTGCCATCAGTGGACTAGCGGGAGGGGGGGAGACCCAGTACTTC.

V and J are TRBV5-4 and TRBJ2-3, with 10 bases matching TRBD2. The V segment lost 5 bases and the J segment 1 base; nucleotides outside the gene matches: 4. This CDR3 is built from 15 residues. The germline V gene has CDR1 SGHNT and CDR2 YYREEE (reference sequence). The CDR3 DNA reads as TGTGCCAGCAGTTTCGGGACTAGCGGCACAGATACGCAGTATTTT. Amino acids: CASSFGTSGTDTQYF.

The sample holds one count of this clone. CDR3 nucleotide sequence: TGTGCCAGCGGGGGGGGCGCGTGGACTGAAGCTTTCTTT. This gives the protein CASGGGAWTEAFF. The chain has TRBV6-5 and TRBJ1-1; possible D gene TRBD1, 6 bases. The V end lost 8 bases, the J end lost 5 bases, and 15 bases lay between the germline ends. The CDR3 length is 13 residues. The V gene's germline CDR1 is MNHEY and CDR2 SVGAGI.

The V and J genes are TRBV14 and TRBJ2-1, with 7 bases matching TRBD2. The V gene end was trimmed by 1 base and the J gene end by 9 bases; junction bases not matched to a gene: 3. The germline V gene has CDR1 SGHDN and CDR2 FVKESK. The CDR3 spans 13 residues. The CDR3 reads CASSQVSGGEQFF. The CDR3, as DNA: TGTGCCAGCAGCCAAGTCTCGGGGGGTGAGCAGTTCTTC.

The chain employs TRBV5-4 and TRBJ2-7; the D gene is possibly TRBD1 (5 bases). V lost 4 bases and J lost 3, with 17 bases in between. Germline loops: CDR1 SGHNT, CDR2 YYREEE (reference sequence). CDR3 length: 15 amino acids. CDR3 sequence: CASSVAADRDYEQYF. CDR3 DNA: TGTGCCAGCAGCGTGGCCGCCGACAGAGACTACGAGCAGTACTTC.

The CDR3, as DNA: TGCGCCAGCAGAAAGAAAAACAGGCCGAAACTGAACGAGCAGTACTTC. Translated: CASRKKNRPKLNEQYF. The chain couples TRBV23-1 to TRBJ2-7; possibly TRBD1 for D (5 bases). TRBV23-1 is noted as an ORF with a role that remains uncertain. The V gene lost 6 bases and the J gene lost 5 bases, with 23 bases spanning the gap. The length of the CDR3 is 16 residues.

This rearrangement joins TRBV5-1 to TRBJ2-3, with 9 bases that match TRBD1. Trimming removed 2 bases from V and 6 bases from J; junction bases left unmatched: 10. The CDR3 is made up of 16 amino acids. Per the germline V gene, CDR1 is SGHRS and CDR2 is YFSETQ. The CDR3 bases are TGCGCCAGCAGCTTTTTCCGGGACAGGGACGAGGATACGCAGTATTTT. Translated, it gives CASSFFRDRDEDTQYF.

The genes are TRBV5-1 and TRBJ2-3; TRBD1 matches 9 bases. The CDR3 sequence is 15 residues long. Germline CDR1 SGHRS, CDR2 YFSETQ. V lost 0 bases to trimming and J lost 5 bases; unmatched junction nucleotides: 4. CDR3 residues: CASSLGTGAEDTQYF. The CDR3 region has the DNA TGCGCCAGCAGCTTGGGGACAGGGGCGGAAGATACGCAGTATTTT.

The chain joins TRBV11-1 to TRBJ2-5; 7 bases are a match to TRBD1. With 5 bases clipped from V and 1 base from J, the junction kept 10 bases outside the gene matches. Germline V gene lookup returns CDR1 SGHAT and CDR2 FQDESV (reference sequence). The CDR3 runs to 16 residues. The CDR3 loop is CASSPTLTGAQETQYF. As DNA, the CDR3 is TGTGCCAGCAGCCCGACCTTAACAGGGGCCCAAGAGACCCAGTACTTC.

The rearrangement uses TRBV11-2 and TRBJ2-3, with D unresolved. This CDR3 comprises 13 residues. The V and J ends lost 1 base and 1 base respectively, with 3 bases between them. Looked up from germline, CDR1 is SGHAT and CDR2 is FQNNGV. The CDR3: CASSLGGTDTQYF. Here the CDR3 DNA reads TGTGCCAGCAGCTTAGGGGGCACAGATACGCAGTATTTT.

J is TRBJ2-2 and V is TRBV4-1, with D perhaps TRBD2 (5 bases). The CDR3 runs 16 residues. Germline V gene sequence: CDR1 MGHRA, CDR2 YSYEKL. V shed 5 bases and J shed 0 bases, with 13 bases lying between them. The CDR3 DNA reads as TGCGCCAGCAGCGCTCGGGAACTAGCGAACACCGGGGAGCTGTTTTTT. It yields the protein CASSARELANTGELFF.